This T cell receptor beta chain was recorded in a study of T cell repertoires in cytomegalovirus infection. About the research overall: Recently described HLA-C-restricted plus well-studied HLA-B-restricted CMV epitopes were used. A matching HLA type, together with CMV infection, was signaled by public TCR beta signatures.

MiXCR, applied by TCRdb to the reads, yields one record per CDR3 protein. The data show 570,000 or so distinct CDR3 sequences, about 39% seen once. A remark on this clonotype: Antigen unknown.

Study-level results: There were HLA-C-restricted CMV-specific TCR beta clonotypes dominating the ex vivo response. People with CMV and the relevant HLA were identified by cumulative public TCR beta family frequency.

Trimming removed 5 bases from V and 7 bases from J, with 18 bases in between. The CDR3 loop spans 16 amino acids. Germline assignment: CDR1 LGHNA and CDR2 YSLEER. The TCR sequence derives from a human donor in good health (CMV status not recorded). Some clones in this sample may be carry-over from other donors' samples. The chain links TRBV4-3 to TRBJ1-6; the D is unclear. Source: cultured PBMCs, taken from culture after CMV antigen stimulation. CDR3 nucleotides: TGCGCCAGCAGCTCGCGCGTGGGTGGCGGGAATTCACCCCTCCACTTT. Translating gives CASSSRVGGGNSPLHF.